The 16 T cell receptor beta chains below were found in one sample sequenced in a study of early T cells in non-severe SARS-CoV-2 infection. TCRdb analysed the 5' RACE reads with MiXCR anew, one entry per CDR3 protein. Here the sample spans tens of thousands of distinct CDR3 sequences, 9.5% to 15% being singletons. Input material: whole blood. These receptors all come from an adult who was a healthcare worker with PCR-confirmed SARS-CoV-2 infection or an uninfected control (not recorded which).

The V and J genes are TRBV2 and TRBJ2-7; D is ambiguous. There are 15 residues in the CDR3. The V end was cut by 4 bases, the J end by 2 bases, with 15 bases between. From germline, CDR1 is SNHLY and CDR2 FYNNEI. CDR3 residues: CASSARWAATYEQYF. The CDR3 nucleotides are TGTGCCAGCAGTGCTCGGTGGGCGGCTACCTACGAGCAGTACTTC.

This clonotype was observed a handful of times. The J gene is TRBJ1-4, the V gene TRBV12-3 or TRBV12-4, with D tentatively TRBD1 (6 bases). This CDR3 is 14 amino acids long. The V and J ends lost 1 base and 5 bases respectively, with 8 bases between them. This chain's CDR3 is CASSLVQGNEKLFF. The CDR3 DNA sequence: TGTGCCAGCAGTTTAGTCCAGGGGAATGAAAAACTGTTTTTT.

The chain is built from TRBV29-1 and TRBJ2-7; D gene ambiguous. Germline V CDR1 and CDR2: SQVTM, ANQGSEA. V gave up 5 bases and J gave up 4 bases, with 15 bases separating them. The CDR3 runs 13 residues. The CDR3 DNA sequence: TGCAGCGTTAGGTCTCCTACTACTTACGAGCAGTACTTC. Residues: CSVRSPTTYEQYF.

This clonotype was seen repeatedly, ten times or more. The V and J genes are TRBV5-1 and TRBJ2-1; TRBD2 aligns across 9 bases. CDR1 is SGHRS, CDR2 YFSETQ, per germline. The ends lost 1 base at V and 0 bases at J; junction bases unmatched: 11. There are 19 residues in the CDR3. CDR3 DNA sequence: TGCGCCAGCAGCTTGTGGCTAGCGGGATCTCCAAGCTCCTACAATGAGCAGTTCTTC. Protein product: CASSLWLAGSPSSYNEQFF.

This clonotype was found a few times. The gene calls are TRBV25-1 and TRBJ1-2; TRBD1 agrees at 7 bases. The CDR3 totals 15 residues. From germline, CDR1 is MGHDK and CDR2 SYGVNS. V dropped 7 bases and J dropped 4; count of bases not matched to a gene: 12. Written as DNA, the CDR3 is TGTGCCAGCACGCCCCCCGGACAGGAGATCTATGGCTACACCTTC. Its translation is CASTPPGQEIYGYTF.

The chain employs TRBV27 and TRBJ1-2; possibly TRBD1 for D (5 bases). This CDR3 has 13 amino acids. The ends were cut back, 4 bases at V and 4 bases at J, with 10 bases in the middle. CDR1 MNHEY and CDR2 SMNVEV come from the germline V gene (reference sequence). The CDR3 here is CASSSSGPYGYTF. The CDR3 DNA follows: TGTGCCAGCAGTTCTTCAGGGCCCTATGGCTACACCTTC.

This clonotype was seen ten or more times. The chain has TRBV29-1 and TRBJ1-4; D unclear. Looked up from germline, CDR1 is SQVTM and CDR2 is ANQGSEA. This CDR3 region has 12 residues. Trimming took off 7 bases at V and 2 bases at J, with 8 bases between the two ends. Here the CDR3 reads CSGQTTNEKLFF. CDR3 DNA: TGCAGCGGCCAGACCACTAATGAAAAACTGTTTTTT.

The CDR3 region is CASSINGRGNTGELFF. The CDR3 DNA sequence: TGTGCCAGCAGCATAAACGGGAGGGGGAACACCGGGGAGCTGTTTTTT. V usage is TRBV6-1 and J usage is TRBJ2-2, with 8 bases lining up with TRBD2. The CDR3 consists of 16 residues. The germline V gene encodes CDR1 MNHNS and CDR2 SASEGT. V was pared by 6 bases and J by 1 base, with 7 bases of the junction left unmatched.

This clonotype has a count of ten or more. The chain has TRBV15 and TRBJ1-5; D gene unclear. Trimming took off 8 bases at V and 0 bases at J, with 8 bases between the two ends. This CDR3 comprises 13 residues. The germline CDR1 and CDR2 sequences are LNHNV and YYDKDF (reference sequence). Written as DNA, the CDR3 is TGTGCCACCGGTGCAGATAGCAATCAGCCCCAGCATTTT. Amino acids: CATGADSNQPQHF.

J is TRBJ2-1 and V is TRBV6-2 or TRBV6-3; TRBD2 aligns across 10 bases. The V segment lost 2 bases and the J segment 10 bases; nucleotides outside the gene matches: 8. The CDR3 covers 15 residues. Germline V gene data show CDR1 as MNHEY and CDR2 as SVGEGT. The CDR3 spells CASSYQREGPGEQFF. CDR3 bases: TGTGCCAGCAGTTACCAGCGGGAGGGCCCTGGCGAGCAGTTCTTC.

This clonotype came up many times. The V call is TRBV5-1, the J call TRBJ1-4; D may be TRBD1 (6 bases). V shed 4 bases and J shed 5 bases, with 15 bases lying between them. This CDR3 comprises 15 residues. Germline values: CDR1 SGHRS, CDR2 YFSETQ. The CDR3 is CASSRGPVENEKLFF. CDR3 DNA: TGCGCCAGCAGCCGGGGGCCGGTTGAAAATGAAAAACTGTTTTTT.

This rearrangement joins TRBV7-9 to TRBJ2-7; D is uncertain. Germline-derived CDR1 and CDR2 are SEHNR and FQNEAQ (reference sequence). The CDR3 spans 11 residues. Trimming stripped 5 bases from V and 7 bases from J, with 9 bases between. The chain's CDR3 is CASSRTEEQYF. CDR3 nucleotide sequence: TGTGCCAGCAGCCGCACGGAGGAGCAGTACTTC. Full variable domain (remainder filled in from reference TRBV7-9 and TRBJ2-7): DTGVSQNPRHKITKRGQNVTFRCDPISEHNRLYWYRQTLGQGPEFLTYFQNEAQLEKSRLLSDRFSAERPKGSFSTLEIQRTEQGDSAMYLCASSRTEEQYFGPGTRLTVT.

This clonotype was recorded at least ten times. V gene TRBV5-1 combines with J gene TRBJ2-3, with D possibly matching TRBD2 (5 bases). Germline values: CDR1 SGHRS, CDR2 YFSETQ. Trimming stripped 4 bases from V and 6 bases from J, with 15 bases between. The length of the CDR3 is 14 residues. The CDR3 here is CASSPEPSYDTQYF. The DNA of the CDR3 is TGCGCCAGCAGCCCCGAGCCTAGCTACGATACGCAGTATTTT. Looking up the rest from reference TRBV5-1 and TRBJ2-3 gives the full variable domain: KAGVTQTPRYLIKTRGQQVTLSCSPISGHRSVSWYQQTPGQGLQFLFEYFSETQRNKGNFPGRFSGRQFSNSRSEMNVSTLELGDSALYLCASSPEPSYDTQYFGPGTRLTVL.

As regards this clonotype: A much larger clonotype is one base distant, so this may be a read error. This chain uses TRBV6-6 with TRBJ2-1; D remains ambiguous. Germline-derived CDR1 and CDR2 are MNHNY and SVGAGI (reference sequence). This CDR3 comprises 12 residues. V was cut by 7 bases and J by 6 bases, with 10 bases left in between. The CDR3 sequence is CASNIGPNEQFF. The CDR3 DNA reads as TGTGCCAGCAACATAGGGCCCAATGAGCAGTTCTTC.

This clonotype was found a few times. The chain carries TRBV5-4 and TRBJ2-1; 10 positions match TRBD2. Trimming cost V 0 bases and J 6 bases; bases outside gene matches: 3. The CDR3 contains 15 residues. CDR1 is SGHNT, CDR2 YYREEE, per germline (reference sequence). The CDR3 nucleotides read TGTGCCAGCAGCTTGGTGGCTAGCGGGAGCAATGAGCAGTTCTTC. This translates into CASSLVASGSNEQFF.

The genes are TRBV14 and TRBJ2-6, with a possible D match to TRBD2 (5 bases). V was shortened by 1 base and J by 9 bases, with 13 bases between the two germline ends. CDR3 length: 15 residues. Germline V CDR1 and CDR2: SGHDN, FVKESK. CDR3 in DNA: TGTGCCAGCAGCCAAGGGGTCCCCCGGGGCAACGTCCTGACTTTC. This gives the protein CASSQGVPRGNVLTF.